The 4 T cell receptor beta chains reported below all come from one sample, sequenced in a study of T cells after yellow fever vaccination. TCRdb independently ran MiXCR on the 5' RACE reads; one entry per CDR3 protein. The data show 300,000 to 400,000 distinct CDR3 sequences, 8.7% seen once. This specimen was PBMCs, taken on the day of the first yellow fever vaccination. The receptor set was obtained from a young man who received the YFV17D yellow fever vaccine.

This clonotype was observed a handful of times. The V and J genes are TRBV2 and TRBJ1-6, with D hard to call. Germline V lookup: CDR1 SNHLY, CDR2 FYNNEI. The CDR3 is 14 residues long. Trimming shortened V by 8 bases and J by 10 bases, and 18 bases separated the two germline ends. As DNA, the CDR3 is TGTGCCAGCTGCCGGCAGGTTACGGGCTCACCCCTCCACTTT. The encoded protein is CASCRQVTGSPLHF.

V and J are TRBV20-1 and TRBJ1-2, with 7 bases aligning to TRBD1. Germline V CDR1 and CDR2: DFQATT, SNEGSKA (reference sequence). The CDR3 is made up of 15 amino acids. With 3 bases clipped from V and 4 bases from J, the junction kept 11 bases outside the gene matches. The DNA for the CDR3 is TGCAGTGCTAGGAAGGCCGGGACAGCCGCCTATGGCTACACCTTC. Its protein is CSARKAGTAAYGYTF.

In its sample, this clonotype was seen a few times. Here the CDR3 reads CASSLALVGSTEAFF. As DNA, the CDR3 is TGTGCCAGCAGCTTGGCCTTAGTGGGGAGCACTGAAGCTTTCTTT. V is TRBV5-4 and J is TRBJ1-1; the D is unclear. The V and J ends lost 0 bases and 4 bases respectively, with 13 bases between them. The V gene's germline CDR1 is SGHNT and CDR2 YYREEE (reference sequence). This CDR3 spans 15 amino acids.

The V and J genes are TRBV7-3 and TRBJ2-1, with a tentative D call TRBD1 (6 bases). V lost 4 bases to trimming and J lost 7 bases, with 11 bases between them. The CDR3 is 13 amino acids. The germline CDR1 and CDR2 sequences are SGHTA and FQGTGA. The CDR3 loop reads CASSSTGGNEQFF. The CDR3 DNA follows: TGTGCCAGCAGCTCGACAGGAGGAAATGAGCAGTTCTTC.